These 22 T cell receptor beta chains share one sample of origin, sequenced in a study of CD8 T cells in Susac syndrome (dated by TCRdb to about 2019). Libraries were prepared through the immunoSEQ multiplex PCR assay. RNA was extracted with the RNeasy kit and 0.5 to 1 ug was reverse transcribed using random hexamers. TCRdb reanalyzed the raw reads on its own, using fastp at Q25 for trimming and MiXCR for clone calling, and kept in-frame beta chains. For every CDR3 protein sequence, its rows merge into one entry that carries the most common genes and DNA. The sample table shows around 220,000 distinct CDR3 sequences, and around nine tenths are seen once. Around 0.13% of the sample comes from the top ten. Sequenced sample: CD8+ T cells from PBMCs. The receptors were gathered from a human donor with multiple sclerosis.

Only one count was recorded for this clonotype. The CDR3 here is CSVEEGTPYGYTF. In nucleotides, the CDR3 is TGCAGCGTTGAGGAAGGGACCCCTTATGGCTACACCTTC. This chain connects TRBV29-1 to TRBJ1-2; the D gene is possibly TRBD1 (5 bases). The CDR3 has 13 residues. V was trimmed by 3 bases and J by 5 bases, leaving 13 bases between them. CDR1 is SQVTM, CDR2 ANQGSEA, per germline.

This sequence joins TRBV10-3 and TRBJ2-7, with 7 bases matching TRBD2. V shed 2 bases and J 2 bases; nucleotides not matched to a gene: 6. The CDR3 runs to 15 residues. The germline V gene has CDR1 ENHRY and CDR2 SYGVKD. The CDR3 coding sequence is TGTGCCATCAGTGAGACTAGCGACGGCCCCTACGAGCAGTACTTC. Translated, it gives CAISETSDGPYEQYF.

This clonotype was observed a few times. This chain joins TRBV2 and TRBJ2-7; D gene uncertain. This CDR3 region has 11 residues. Germline V gene data show CDR1 as SNHLY and CDR2 as FYNNEI. V was pared by 5 bases and J by 3 bases, with 5 bases between. This CDR3 reads CASSPIYEQYF. Written as DNA, the CDR3 is TGTGCCAGCAGTCCGATCTACGAGCAGTACTTC.

The chain recombines TRBV2 with TRBJ2-3; 9 bases match TRBD2. This CDR3 spans 21 amino acids. V was pared by 6 bases and J by 2 bases, with 24 bases of the junction left unmatched. Germline CDR1 reads SNHLY; CDR2 reads FYNNEI. The CDR3 sequence: CASRRVGGGGANPTYTDTQYF. CDR3 sequence (DNA): TGTGCCAGCAGGCGGGTTGGCGGCGGGGGGGCAAACCCCACCTACACAGATACGCAGTATTTT.

The gene calls are TRBV7-8 and TRBJ2-5, with 13 bases fitting TRBD2. J was trimmed by 5 bases and V by 5 bases; bases with no gene match: 8. The germline gives CDR1 SGHVS, CDR2 FQNEAQ. This CDR3 comprises 16 residues. CDR3 bases: TGTGCCAGCAGCCCGAGACTAGCGGGGGGCAGGGAGACCCAGTACTTC. Its translation is CASSPRLAGGRETQYF. Complete variable domain (other parts from reference TRBV7-8 and TRBJ2-5): GAGVSQSPRYKVAKRGQDVALRCDPISGHVSLFWYQQALGQGPEFLTYFQNEAQLDKSGLPSDRFFAERPEGSVSTLKIQRTQQEDSAVYLCASSPRLAGGRETQYFGPGTRLLVL.

The chain recombines TRBV9 with TRBJ2-1; D is perhaps TRBD2 (6 bases). Germline lookup yields CDR1 SGDLS and CDR2 YYNGEE. The CDR3 loop spans 16 amino acids. Trimming removed 4 bases from V and 6 bases from J, with 20 bases in between. The DNA for the CDR3 is TGTGCCAGCAGCATCAGCGGGTCGAGGGGCGGCAATGAGCAGTTCTTC. Translated: CASSISGSRGGNEQFF. The full variable domain, completed using reference TRBV9 and TRBJ2-1, is DSGVTQTPKHLITATGQRVTLRCSPRSGDLSVYWYQQSLDQGLQFLIQYYNGEERAKGNILERFSAQQFPDLHSELNLSSLELGDSALYFCASSISGSRGGNEQFFGPGTRLTVL.

The chain is built from TRBV14 and TRBJ2-5; 9 nucleotides match TRBD1. This CDR3 has 16 residues. V lost 3 bases to trimming and J lost 4 bases; unmatched junction nucleotides: 9. CDR1 is SGHDN, CDR2 FVKESK, per germline. This chain's CDR3 is CASSQKFTGGLETQYF. The CDR3, as DNA: TGTGCCAGCAGCCAGAAATTTACAGGGGGCCTAGAGACCCAGTACTTC.

The chain combines TRBV15 with TRBJ2-1; D is unclear. The CDR3 consists of 16 residues. Trimming pared 0 bases from V and 4 bases from J, leaving 13 bases between. Germline CDR1 reads LNHNV; CDR2 reads YYDKDF (reference sequence). CDR3 DNA sequence: TGTGCCACCAGCAGAGATCTGGGGTCGGTTTACAATGAGCAGTTCTTC. It translates to CATSRDLGSVYNEQFF.

This rearrangement joins TRBV19 to TRBJ2-3; D is ambiguous. In germline, CDR1 is LNHDA, CDR2 SQIVND (reference sequence). The CDR3 length is 15 residues. Trimming stripped 5 bases from V and 1 base from J, with 13 bases between. Here the CDR3 DNA reads TGTGCCAGTAGTCCCCTAGGTAGGCGCACAGATACGCAGTATTTT. It codes for CASSPLGRRTDTQYF. The full variable domain, rest sourced from reference TRBV19 and TRBJ2-3, is DGGITQSPKYLFRKEGQNVTLSCEQNLNHDAMYWYRQDPGQGLRLIYYSQIVNDFQKGDIAEGYSVSREKKESFPLTVTSAQKNPTAFYLCASSPLGRRTDTQYFGPGTRLTVL.

The genes are TRBV20-1 and TRBJ2-1, with D perhaps TRBD1 (6 bases). Trimming pared 0 bases from V and 0 bases from J, leaving 15 bases between. In germline, CDR1 is DFQATT, CDR2 SNEGSKA (reference sequence). This CDR3 has 17 residues. The CDR3 sequence: CSARELRQASSYNEQFF. The CDR3 DNA reads as TGCAGTGCTAGAGAATTAAGACAGGCCAGCTCCTACAATGAGCAGTTCTTC.

The rearrangement links TRBV9 to TRBJ2-5, with 8 bases that match TRBD1. V was clipped by 3 bases and J by 5 bases; unmatched bases: 9. CDR3 length: 15 amino acids. The V gene's germline CDR1 is SGDLS and CDR2 YYNGEE. This CDR3 is CASSGGQGGRETQYF. The CDR3 DNA is TGTGCCAGCAGCGGTGGACAGGGAGGTAGGGAGACCCAGTACTTC.

The chain combines TRBV12-3 or TRBV12-4 with TRBJ1-6, with a possible D match to TRBD1 (5 bases). The V and J ends lost 6 bases and 6 bases respectively, with 9 bases between them. The CDR3 runs 13 residues. For the CDR3, the DNA is TGTGCCAGCAGCGGGACTTCTAATTCACCCCTCCACTTT. Translating gives CASSGTSNSPLHF.

This chain links TRBV7-9 with TRBJ1-2; the match to TRBD1 covers 9 bases. This CDR3 spans 14 amino acids. Per the germline V gene, CDR1 is SEHNR and CDR2 is FQNEAQ (reference sequence). V gave up 5 bases and J gave up 2 bases; unmatched junction bases: 3. The CDR3 DNA reads TGTGCCAGCAGCCCGACAGGGGGGAACTATGGCTACACCTTC. Translation gives CASSPTGGNYGYTF.

The gene calls are TRBV2 and TRBJ2-1; 12 nucleotides agree with TRBD2. From germline, CDR1 is SNHLY and CDR2 FYNNEI. V trimming: 4 bases; J trimming: 3 bases; junction bases outside the gene matches: 1. The CDR3 contains 15 residues. The CDR3: CASSGGLAGYNEQFF. The CDR3, as DNA: TGTGCCAGCAGTGGGGGACTAGCGGGCTACAATGAGCAGTTCTTC.

The chain joins TRBV7-9 to TRBJ2-5; the D call may be TRBD1 or TRBD2 (5 bases each). From germline, CDR1 is SEHNR and CDR2 FQNEAQ (reference sequence). CDR3 length: 19 amino acids. The germline V and J ends were trimmed by 3 bases and 4 bases, with 27 bases remaining between them. CDR3 region: CASSFVFVQQRGARETQYF. As DNA, the CDR3 is TGTGCCAGCAGCTTCGTATTCGTCCAACAGAGAGGGGCCCGAGAGACCCAGTACTTC. The variable domain in full, completed from reference TRBV7-9 and TRBJ2-5, reads DTGVSQNPRHKITKRGQNVTFRCDPISEHNRLYWYRQTLGQGPEFLTYFQNEAQLEKSRLLSDRFSAERPKGSFSTLEIQRTEQGDSAMYLCASSFVFVQQRGARETQYFGPGTRLLVL.

This chain joins TRBV20-1 and TRBJ2-5, with D tentatively TRBD1 or TRBD2 (5 bases each). This CDR3 comprises 17 residues. V shed 1 base and J shed 5 bases, with 23 bases lying between them. Germline V CDR1 and CDR2: DFQATT, SNEGSKA (reference sequence). CDR3 bases: TGCAGTGCTAGAGGAGGGACCCCCCGTGCGTCCGTGGAGACCCAGTACTTC. Protein product: CSARGGTPRASVETQYF.

The V call is TRBV5-6, the J call TRBJ2-7; D may correspond to TRBD1 or TRBD2 (5 bases each). The CDR3 loop spans 13 amino acids. V lost 0 bases to trimming and J lost 6 bases, with 10 bases between them. The germline V gene encodes CDR1 SGHDT and CDR2 YYEEEE. This CDR3 is CASSLGGDGEQYF. Here the CDR3 DNA reads TGTGCCAGCAGCTTGGGAGGGGACGGCGAGCAGTACTTC.

This chain uses TRBV7-9 with TRBJ1-2; TRBD1 might be the D (6 bases). Germline CDR1 and CDR2: SEHNR and FQNEAQ (reference sequence). V was clipped by 4 bases and J by 8 bases, with 17 bases between them. The CDR3 is 14 residues long. CDR3 DNA sequence: TGTGCCAGCAGCTATATCAGCGGGACAAAAGGCTACACCTTC. Translated, it gives CASSYISGTKGYTF.

The chain combines TRBV29-1 with TRBJ2-7, with TRBD2 as a possible D gene (5 bases). CDR1 and CDR2 (germline): SQVTM, ANQGSEA. V lost 2 bases to trimming and J lost 0 bases, with 8 bases between them. CDR3 length equals 13 residues. Written as DNA, the CDR3 is TGCAGCGTTGAACTGGGGAGCTCCTACGAGCAGTACTTC. This encodes CSVELGSSYEQYF.

V usage is TRBV15 and J usage is TRBJ2-5; a possible D gene is TRBD1 (6 bases). The germline gives CDR1 LNHNV, CDR2 YYDKDF (reference sequence). Trimming took 5 bases from V and 5 from J, leaving 18 bases between them. The CDR3 spans 15 residues. CDR3: CATSPRAGAGETQYF. Here the CDR3 DNA reads TGTGCCACCAGCCCTCGCGCAGGGGCAGGGGAGACCCAGTACTTC.

The chain recombines TRBV24-1 with TRBJ2-1; D is unresolved. The V gene lost 4 bases and the J gene lost 0 bases, with 6 bases spanning the gap. This CDR3 is 14 amino acids long. Per the germline V gene, CDR1 is KGHDR and CDR2 is SFDVKD. The CDR3 sequence is CATSDTNSYNEQFF. The DNA for the CDR3 is TGTGCCACCAGTGACACTAACTCCTACAATGAGCAGTTCTTC.

The chain recombines TRBV4-3 with TRBJ2-7; D is perhaps TRBD2 (7 bases). Germline assignment: CDR1 LGHNA and CDR2 YSLEER. The germline V and J ends were trimmed by 0 bases and 2 bases, with 14 bases remaining between them. The CDR3 is made up of 16 amino acids. The CDR3 region has the DNA TGCGCCAGCAGCCAAGAGCAGGGAGGGGGAACCTACGAGCAGTACTTC. It yields the protein CASSQEQGGGTYEQYF.